This T cell receptor (beta chain) was profiled in a study of shared clonotypes between healthy human individuals. Assay: immunoSEQ multiplex PCR; the TCRdb copy retains only in-frame clones and omits some. The table shows approximately 640,000 clones, with 80% to 95% occurring only once. Germline assignment: CDR1 MDHEN and CDR2 SYDVKM. This CDR3 comprises 19 residues. V shed 1 base and J shed 6 bases, with 25 bases lying between them. This sequence originates from a man aged 18 to 30 in good health. Some clones in this sample may be carry-over from other donors' samples. Sequenced sample: memory CD8+ T cells from PBMCs. Documented subset: CD45RO+ cells pooled with CCR7-negative TemRA cells. The V and J genes are TRBV28 and TRBJ2-1, with D possibly being TRBD2 (6 bases). In DNA, the CDR3 is TGTGCCAGCAGTTTATTAATCCGGCGGCGGGAACCGTTATTCAATGAGCAGTTCTTC. Residues: CASSLLIRRREPLFNEQFF. The full variable domain, its missing parts supplied by reference TRBV28 and TRBJ2-1, is DVKVTQSSRYLVKRTGEKVFLECVQDMDHENMFWYRQDPGLGLRLIYFSYDVKMKEKGDIPEGYSVSREKKERFSLILESASTNQTSMYLCASSLLIRRREPLFNEQFFGPGTRLTVL.